This T cell receptor beta chain was sequenced during a study of cytomegalovirus exposure and HLA in healthy donors. Whole-study context: Caucasian-associated ancestry cluster membership applied to just over 80% of 398 genotyped donors.

PCR primers comprised 60 Vbeta and 13 Jbeta primers. Clones were sequenced by immunoSEQ multiplex PCR, and TCRdb holds only the in-frame ones, with some missing. The sample has roughly 160,000 clones, about 75% seen once. This clone was found once. Antigen unknown. The study, taken as a whole, reports: What a later analysis reportedly showed was that an Asian-associated ancestry cluster had fewer N-insertions than the roughly 670-donor mean. Differences between HLA loci emerged in a later analysis of TCR association rates, with DRB1 most and HLA-C fewest. Analyses of presence/absence relied on an assumption of roughly uniform sequencing depth across donors.

V was clipped by 3 bases and J by 4 bases, with 15 bases between them. The CDR3 runs to 15 residues. Germline V gives CDR1 LNHDA, CDR2 SQIVND (reference sequence). The rearrangement links TRBV19 to TRBJ1-2, with D unclear. Sequencing input: PBMCs. The TCR sequence derives from a female donor in good health and CMV-seronegative. The CDR3 loop reads CASSIGGPVGYGYTF. In DNA, the CDR3 is TGTGCCAGTAGTATCGGAGGGCCCGTAGGCTATGGCTACACCTTC.